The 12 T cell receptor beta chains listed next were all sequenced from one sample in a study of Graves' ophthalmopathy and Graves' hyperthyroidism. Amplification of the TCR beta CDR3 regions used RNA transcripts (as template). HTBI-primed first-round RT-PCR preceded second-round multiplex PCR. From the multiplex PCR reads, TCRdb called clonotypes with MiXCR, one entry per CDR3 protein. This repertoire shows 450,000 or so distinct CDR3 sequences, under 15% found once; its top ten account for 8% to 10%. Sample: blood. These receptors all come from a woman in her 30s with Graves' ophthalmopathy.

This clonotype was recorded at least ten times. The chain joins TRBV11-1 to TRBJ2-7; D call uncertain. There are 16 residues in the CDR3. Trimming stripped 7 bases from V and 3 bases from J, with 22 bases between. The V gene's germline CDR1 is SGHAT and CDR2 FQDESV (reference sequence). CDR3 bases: TGTGCCAGCACCGCCCAGTCGGATACGGTGATCTACGAGCAGTACTTC. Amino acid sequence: CASTAQSDTVIYEQYF.

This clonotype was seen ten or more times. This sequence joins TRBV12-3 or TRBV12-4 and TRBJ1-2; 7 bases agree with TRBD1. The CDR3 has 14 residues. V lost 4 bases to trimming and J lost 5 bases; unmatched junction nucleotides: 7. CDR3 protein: CASSSQGIKYGYTF. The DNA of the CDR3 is TGTGCCAGCAGTTCACAGGGGATAAAATATGGCTACACCTTC.

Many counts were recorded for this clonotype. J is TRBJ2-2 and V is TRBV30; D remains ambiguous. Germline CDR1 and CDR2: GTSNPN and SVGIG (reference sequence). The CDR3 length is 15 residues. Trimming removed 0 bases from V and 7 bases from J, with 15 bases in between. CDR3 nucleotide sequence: TGTGCCTGGAGTGTCAGCAGTAGGGTGAGCGGGGAGCTGTTTTTT. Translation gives CAWSVSSRVSGELFF.

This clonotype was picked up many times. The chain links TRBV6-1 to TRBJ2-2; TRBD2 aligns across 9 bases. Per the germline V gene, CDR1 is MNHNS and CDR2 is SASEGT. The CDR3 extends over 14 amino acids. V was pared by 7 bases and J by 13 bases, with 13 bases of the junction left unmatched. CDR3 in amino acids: CASNSGGPAGGLFF. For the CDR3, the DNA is TGTGCCAGCAACAGCGGGGGGCCGGCTGGAGGGCTGTTTTTT.

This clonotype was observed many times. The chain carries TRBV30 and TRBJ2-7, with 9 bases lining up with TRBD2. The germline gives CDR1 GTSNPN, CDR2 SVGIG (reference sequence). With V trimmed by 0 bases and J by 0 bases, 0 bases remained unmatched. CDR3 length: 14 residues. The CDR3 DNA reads TGTGCCTGGAGTGTTAGCGGGAGCTCCTACGAGCAGTACTTC. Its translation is CAWSVSGSSYEQYF.

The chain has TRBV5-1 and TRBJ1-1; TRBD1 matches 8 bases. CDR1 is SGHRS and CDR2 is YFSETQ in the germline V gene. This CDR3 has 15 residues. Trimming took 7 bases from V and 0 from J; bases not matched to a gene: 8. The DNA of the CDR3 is TGCGCCAGCCGGGGGACAGGTGGGCTGAACACTGAAGCTTTCTTT. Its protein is CASRGTGGLNTEAFF.

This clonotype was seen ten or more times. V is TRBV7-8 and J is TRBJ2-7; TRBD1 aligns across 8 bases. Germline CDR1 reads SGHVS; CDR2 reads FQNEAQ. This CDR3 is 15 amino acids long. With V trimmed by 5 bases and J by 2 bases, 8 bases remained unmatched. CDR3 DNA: TGTGCCAGCAGCGGGCGACAGGGGCGACCCTACGAGCAGTACTTC. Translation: CASSGRQGRPYEQYF.

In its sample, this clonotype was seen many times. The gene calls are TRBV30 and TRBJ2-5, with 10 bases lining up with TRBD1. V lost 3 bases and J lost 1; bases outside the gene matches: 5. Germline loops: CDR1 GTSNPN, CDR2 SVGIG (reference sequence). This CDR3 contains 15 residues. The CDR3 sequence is CAWSAGTGVQETQYF. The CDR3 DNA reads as TGTGCCTGGAGCGCCGGGACAGGGGTCCAAGAGACCCAGTACTTC. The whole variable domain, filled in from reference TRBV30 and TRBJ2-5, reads SQTIHQWPATLVQPVGSPLSLECTVEGTSNPNLYWYRQAAGRGLQLLFYSVGIGQISSEVPQNLSASRPQDRQFILSSKKLLLSDSGFYLCAWSAGTGVQETQYFGPGTRLLVL.

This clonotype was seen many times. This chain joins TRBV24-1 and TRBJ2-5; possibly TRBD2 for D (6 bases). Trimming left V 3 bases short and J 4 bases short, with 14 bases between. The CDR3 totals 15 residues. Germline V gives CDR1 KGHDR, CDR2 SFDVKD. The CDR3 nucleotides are TGTGCCACCAGTGATCCCGAGGGACTTGGAGAGACCCAGTACTTC. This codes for CATSDPEGLGETQYF.

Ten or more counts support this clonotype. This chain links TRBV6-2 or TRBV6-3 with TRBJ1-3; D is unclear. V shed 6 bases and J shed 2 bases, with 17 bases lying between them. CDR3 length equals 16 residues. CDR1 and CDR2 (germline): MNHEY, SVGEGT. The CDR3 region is CASRGNRRRAGNTIYF. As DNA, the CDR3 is TGTGCCAGCAGAGGAAACCGACGGAGAGCTGGAAACACCATATATTTT.

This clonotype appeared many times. The CDR3 region has the DNA TGTGCCAGCAGTTTATCGCTAGCGGCCAGCTCCTACGAGCAGTACTTC. Protein product: CASSLSLAASSYEQYF. The chain uses TRBV12-3 or TRBV12-4 and TRBJ2-7, with 7 bases that match TRBD2. V shed 2 bases, J shed 0 bases, and the junction held 7 bases outside the gene matches. This CDR3 has 16 amino acids.

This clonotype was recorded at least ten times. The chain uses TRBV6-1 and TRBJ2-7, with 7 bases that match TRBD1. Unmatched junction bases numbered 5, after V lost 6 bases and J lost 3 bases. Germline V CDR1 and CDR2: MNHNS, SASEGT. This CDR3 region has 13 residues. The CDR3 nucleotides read TGTGCCAGCAGCCTGGGACAGTACTACGAGCAGTACTTC. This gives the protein CASSLGQYYEQYF.